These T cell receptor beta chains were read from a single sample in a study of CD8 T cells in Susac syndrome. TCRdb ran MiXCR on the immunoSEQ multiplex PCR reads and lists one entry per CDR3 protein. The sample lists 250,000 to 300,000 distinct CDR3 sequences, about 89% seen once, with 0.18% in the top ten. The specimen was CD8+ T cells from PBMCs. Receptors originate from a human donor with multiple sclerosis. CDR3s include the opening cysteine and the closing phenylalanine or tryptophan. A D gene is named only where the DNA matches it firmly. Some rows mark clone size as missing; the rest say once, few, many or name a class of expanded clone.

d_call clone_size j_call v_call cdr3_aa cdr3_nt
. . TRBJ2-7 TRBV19 CASSIVGGYSYEQYF TGTGCCAGTAGTATAGTCGGCGGGTACTCCTACGAGCAGTACTTC
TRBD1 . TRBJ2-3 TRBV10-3 CAISEGDRETDTQYF TGTGCCATCAGTGAGGGGGACAGGGAAACAGATACGCAGTATTTT
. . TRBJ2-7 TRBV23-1 CASGPRGGTYEQYF TGCGCCAGCGGCCCACGAGGGGGAACCTACGAGCAGTACTTC
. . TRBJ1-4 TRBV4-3 CASSQETPSGEEGEKLFF TGCGCCAGCAGCCAAGAGACTCCCTCCGGGGAGGAGGGTGAAAAACTGTTTTTT
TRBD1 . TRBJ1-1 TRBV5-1 CASSPGQGKTEAFF TGCGCCAGCAGCCCAGGACAGGGGAAAACTGAAGCTTTCTTT
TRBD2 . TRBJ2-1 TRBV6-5 CASGPGLASNNEQFF TGTGCCAGTGGTCCGGGACTAGCGAGCAACAATGAGCAGTTCTTC
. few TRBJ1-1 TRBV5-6 CASSAVGNTEAFF TGTGCCAGCAGCGCGGTTGGGAACACTGAAGCTTTCTTT
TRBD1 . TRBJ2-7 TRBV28 CASSLPFGTGGAYEQYF TGTGCCAGCAGTTTGCCCTTCGGGACAGGGGGGGCCTACGAGCAGTACTTC
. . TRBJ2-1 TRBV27 CASVAGTSAYNEQFF TGTGCCAGCGTTGCCGGGACCTCCGCTTACAATGAGCAGTTCTTC
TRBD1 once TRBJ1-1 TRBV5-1 CASSLDRGINTEAFF TGCGCCAGTTCCTTGGACAGGGGAATCAACACTGAAGCTTTCTTT
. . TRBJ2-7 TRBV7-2 CASSSPPVEQYF TGTGCCAGCAGCTCCCCTCCCGTCGAGCAGTACTTC
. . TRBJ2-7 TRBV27 CASSLSWDNYEQYF TGTGCCAGCAGTTTATCGTGGGACAACTACGAGCAGTACTTC
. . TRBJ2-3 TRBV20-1 CSARVRSSSTDTQYF TGCAGTGCTAGGGTGAGGTCCTCTAGCACAGATACGCAGTATTTT
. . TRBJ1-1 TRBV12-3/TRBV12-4 CASSYTIGHGEAFF TGTGCCAGCAGCTATACTATAGGGCACGGTGAAGCTTTCTTT
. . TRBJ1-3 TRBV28 CASSDSGNTIYF TGTGCCAGCTCGGACAGTGGAAACACCATATATTTT
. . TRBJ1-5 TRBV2 CASGIYSNQPQHF TGTGCCAGCGGAATTTATAGCAATCAGCCCCAGCATTTT
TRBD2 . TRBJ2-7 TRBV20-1 CSAQPLGGETYEQYF TGCAGTGCACAGCCCCTTGGGGGGGAAACCTACGAGCAGTACTTC
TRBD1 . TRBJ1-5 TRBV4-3 CASSQGQGTQPQHF TGCGCCAGCAGCCAAGGACAGGGGACTCAGCCCCAGCATTTT
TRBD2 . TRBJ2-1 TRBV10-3 CAISESQLAGALQQFF TGTGCCATCAGTGAGTCTCAACTAGCGGGGGCCCTACAGCAGTTCTTC
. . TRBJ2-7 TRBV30 CAWRGDGPAKYF TGTGCCTGGAGAGGGGACGGCCCGGCGAAGTACTTC
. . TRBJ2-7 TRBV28 CASSGDLYNVYEQYF TGTGCCAGCAGCGGGGACCTCTATAACGTTTACGAGCAGTACTTC
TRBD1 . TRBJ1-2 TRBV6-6 CASSRTGDYGYTF TGTGCCAGCAGCAGGACAGGGGACTATGGCTACACCTTC
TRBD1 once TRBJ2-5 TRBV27 CASSIPGGRETQYF TGTGCCAGCAGTATCCCAGGGGGCCGGGAGACCCAGTACTTC
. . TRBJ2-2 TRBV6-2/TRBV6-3 CASSYPLEGTGELFF TGTGCCAGCAGTTACCCCCTAGAAGGCACCGGGGAGCTGTTTTTT
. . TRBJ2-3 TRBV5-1 CASSFLYPDTQYF TGCGCCAGCAGCTTCCTCTACCCGGATACGCAGTATTTT
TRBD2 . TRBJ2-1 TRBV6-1 CASRVIAGPLPNEQFF TGTGCCAGCAGAGTTATAGCGGGCCCTCTACCCAATGAGCAGTTCTTC
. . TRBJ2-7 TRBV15 CATGDRRTGVHEQYF TGTGCCACCGGAGATCGTAGGACGGGGGTCCACGAGCAGTACTTC
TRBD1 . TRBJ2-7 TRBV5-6 CASSLINRGDEQYF TGTGCCAGCAGCTTGATAAACAGGGGCGACGAGCAGTACTTC
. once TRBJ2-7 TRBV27 CASSRGTYEQYF TGTGCCAGCAGTCGGGGGACCTACGAGCAGTACTTC
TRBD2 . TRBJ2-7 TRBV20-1 CSAPALAGGYEQYF TGCAGTGCTCCCGCACTAGCGGGAGGATACGAGCAGTACTTC
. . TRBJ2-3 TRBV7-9 CASSSLITDTQYF TGTGCCAGCAGCTCTTTGATTACAGATACGCAGTATTTT
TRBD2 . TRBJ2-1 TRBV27 CASSSRSSGTYNEQFF TGTGCCAGCAGTTCCCGATCTAGCGGAACCTACAATGAGCAGTTCTTC
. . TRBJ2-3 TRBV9 CASSAGVAGSTDTQYF TGTGCCAGCAGCGCAGGGGTAGCGGGCTCCACAGATACGCAGTATTTT
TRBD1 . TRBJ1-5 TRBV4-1 CASSARTGVEWPQHF TGCGCCAGCAGCGCCCGGACAGGGGTGGAATGGCCCCAGCATTTT
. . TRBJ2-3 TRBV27 CASSLIGVRGSDTQYF TGTGCCAGCAGCCTCATTGGAGTGCGGGGATCAGATACGCAGTATTTT
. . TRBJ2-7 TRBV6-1 CAIAAPVLSYEQYF TGTGCCATAGCCGCGCCGGTACTCTCCTACGAGCAGTACTTC
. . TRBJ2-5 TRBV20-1 CSASAQLMEKETQYF TGCAGTGCTAGTGCCCAATTGATGGAGAAAGAGACCCAGTACTTC
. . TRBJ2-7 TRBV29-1 CSVEVGGDYEQYF TGCAGCGTTGAAGTTGGCGGGGACTACGAGCAGTACTTC
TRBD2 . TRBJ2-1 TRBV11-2 CASSRAGDLYNEQFF TGTGCCAGCAGCCGAGCGGGAGATCTCTACAATGAGCAGTTCTTC
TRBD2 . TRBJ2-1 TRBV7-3 CASSATGLLAPKRENNEQFF TGTGCCAGCAGCGCAACGGGACTATTGGCCCCAAAGAGGGAGAACAATGAGCAGTTCTTC
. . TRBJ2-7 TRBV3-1 CASTQDGSYEQYF TGTGCCAGCACTCAGGACGGTTCCTACGAGCAGTACTTC
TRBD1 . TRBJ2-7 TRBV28 CASSGGQGFYEQYF TGTGCCAGCAGTGGGGGACAGGGATTCTACGAGCAGTACTTC
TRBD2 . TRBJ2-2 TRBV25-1 CASSVDRTSGRAGNTGELFF TGTGCCAGCAGCGTAGACCGGACTAGCGGGAGGGCCGGGAACACCGGGGAGCTGTTTTTT
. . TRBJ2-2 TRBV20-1 CSVSGSFTGELFF TGCAGTGTGTCAGGGAGCTTCACCGGGGAGCTGTTTTTT
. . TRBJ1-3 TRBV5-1 CASSWEGTHLEGNTIYF TGCGCCAGCAGCTGGGAGGGGACCCACCTGGAAGGAAACACCATATATTTT
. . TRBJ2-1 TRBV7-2 CASSSAASGSPYNEQFF TGTGCCAGCAGCTCGGCGGCTTCGGGGAGCCCATACAATGAGCAGTTCTTC
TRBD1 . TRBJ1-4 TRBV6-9 CASSYETGRPNEKLFF TGTGCCAGCAGTTATGAGACAGGGAGGCCTAATGAAAAACTGTTTTTT
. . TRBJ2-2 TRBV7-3 CASSLDSPTGTGELFF TGTGCCAGCAGCTTAGACTCCCCCACAGGGACCGGGGAGCTGTTTTTT
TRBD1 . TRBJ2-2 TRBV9 CASSVVGTGNTGELFF TGTGCCAGCAGCGTAGTAGGGACAGGGAACACCGGGGAGCTGTTTTTT
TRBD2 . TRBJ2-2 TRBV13 CASMAGVNTGELFF TGTGCCAGCATGGCGGGGGTGAACACCGGGGAGCTGTTTTTT
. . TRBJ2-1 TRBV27 CASMGPNNEQFF TGTGCCAGCATGGGGCCAAACAATGAGCAGTTCTTC
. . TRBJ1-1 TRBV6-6 CASSYSIETIGAFF TGTGCCAGCAGTTACTCGATTGAGACAATTGGAGCTTTCTTT
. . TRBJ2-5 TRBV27 CATLGAGTQYF TGTGCCACCCTGGGGGCCGGGACCCAGTACTTC
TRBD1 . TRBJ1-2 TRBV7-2 CASSLARGLDYGYTF TGTGCCAGCAGCTTAGCGAGGGGGCTGGACTATGGCTACACCTTC
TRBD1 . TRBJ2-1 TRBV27 CASSSGTGGYNEQFF TGTGCCAGCAGTTCCGGGACAGGGGGCTACAATGAGCAGTTCTTC
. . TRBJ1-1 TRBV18 CASSVGTEAFF TGTGCCAGCTCCGTGGGGACTGAAGCTTTCTTT
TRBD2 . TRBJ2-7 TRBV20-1 CSASSSGATYEQYF TGCAGTGCTAGTTCTAGCGGGGCAACCTACGAGCAGTACTTC
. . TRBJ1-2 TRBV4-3 CASSPTQGWLNGYTF TGCGCCAGCAGCCCAACCCAGGGGTGGTTGAATGGCTACACCTTC
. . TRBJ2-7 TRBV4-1 CASSPKGGVLSSYEQYF TGCGCCAGCAGCCCTAAGGGGGGGGTTCTGAGCTCCTACGAGCAGTACTTC